Below, 9 T cell receptor beta chains from the same sample are listed, as sequenced in a study of cytomegalovirus exposure and HLA in healthy donors. The PCR was carried out with 60 Vbeta primers and 13 Jbeta primers. The data were produced by immunoSEQ multiplex PCR, yet TCRdb's version contains in-frame clones alone and is incomplete. The profile covers 150,000 to 200,000 clones, with roughly four fifths appearing a single time and under 0.9% taken by the ten largest. Input material: PBMCs. The receptors were gathered from a woman between 18 and 29 years old in good health and CMV-seronegative.

The chain employs TRBV28 and TRBJ2-7; unclear D gene. V lost 8 bases and J lost 2, with 16 bases in between. This CDR3 spans 14 amino acids. CDR1 and CDR2 from the germline V gene are MDHEN and SYDVKM. The CDR3, as DNA: TGTGCCAGCGGTCCCACTGGTCCCCCCTACGAGCAGTACTTC. Its protein product is CASGPTGPPYEQYF.

This clone has only one observation. This chain links TRBV19 with TRBJ2-1; a weak D match, TRBD2 (6 bases). The CDR3 has 13 residues. V dropped 5 bases and J dropped 10 bases, with 15 bases sitting between them. The V gene's germline CDR1 is LNHDA and CDR2 SQIVND (reference sequence). The CDR3 bases are TGTGCCAGTAGTCCGGAGGGAGTTGGGGAGCAGTTCTTC. The encoded protein is CASSPEGVGEQFF.

The rearrangement joins TRBV19 to TRBJ2-1; D uncertain. Germline V gives CDR1 LNHDA, CDR2 SQIVND (reference sequence). Trimming left V 4 bases short and J 9 bases short, with 19 bases between. The CDR3 is made up of 15 amino acids. The CDR3 DNA is TGTGCCAGTAGTACTCTTAGAAATCCCTTCGGTGAGCAGTTCTTC. Its translation is CASSTLRNPFGEQFF.

CDR3 in DNA: TGTGCCACCAGCAGCCAATACCGGGACAGGGGTTTGGGGGAAGCTTTCTTT. It translates to CATSSQYRDRGLGEAFF. The chain recombines TRBV15 with TRBJ1-1, with 10 bases identical to TRBD1. V lost 3 bases, J lost 8 bases, and 15 bases stayed unmatched. From germline, CDR1 is LNHNV and CDR2 YYDKDF (reference sequence). There are 17 residues in the CDR3. Full variable domain (missing parts from reference TRBV15 and TRBJ1-1): DAMVIQNPRYQVTQFGKPVTLSCSQTLNHNVMYWYQQKSSQAPKLLFHYYDKDFNNEADTPDNFQSRRPNTSFCFLDIRSPGLGDTAMYLCATSSQYRDRGLGEAFFGQGTRLTVV.

This chain links TRBV28 with TRBJ1-5; possibly TRBD1 for D (5 bases). CDR3 length: 13 amino acids. Deletions cut 6 bases from V and 0 bases from J, with 6 bases between. Germline CDR1 MDHEN, CDR2 SYDVKM. The CDR3 nucleotides are TGTGCCAGCAGGACAGTTAGCAATCAGCCCCAGCATTTT. Its protein is CASRTVSNQPQHF.

This clone has more than one count but fewer than ten. The genes are TRBV7-9 and TRBJ1-1; 8 bases agree with TRBD1. Germline trimming cut 7 bases from V and 5 bases from J; bases unmatched to any gene: 18. CDR1 is SEHNR and CDR2 is FQNEAQ in the germline V gene (reference sequence). The CDR3 loop spans 17 amino acids. CDR3 in DNA: TGTGCCAGCAACCTGATACCGATAGGACAGGGCACGACTGAAGCTTTCTTT. Protein product: CASNLIPIGQGTTEAFF.

This chain links TRBV5-1 with TRBJ2-7; 7 bases map to TRBD2. This CDR3 has 16 residues. Germline CDR1 reads SGHRS; CDR2 reads YFSETQ. V dropped 0 bases and J dropped 2; count of bases not matched to a gene: 8. CDR3 region: CASSLVGRAYPYEQYF. For the CDR3, the DNA is TGCGCCAGCAGCTTGGTTGGGAGGGCCTATCCCTACGAGCAGTACTTC. The full variable domain, with the rest looked up from reference TRBV5-1 and TRBJ2-7, is KAGVTQTPRYLIKTRGQQVTLSCSPISGHRSVSWYQQTPGQGLQFLFEYFSETQRNKGNFPGRFSGRQFSNSRSEMNVSTLELGDSALYLCASSLVGRAYPYEQYFGPGTRLTVT.

The chain joins TRBV2 to TRBJ2-2, with 9 bases aligning to TRBD1. V shed 6 bases and J 3 bases; nucleotides not matched to a gene: 5. The V gene's germline CDR1 is SNHLY and CDR2 FYNNEI. The CDR3 is 15 residues long. CDR3 DNA: TGTGCCAGCAGGCCCGGGACAGGGTACACCGGGGAGCTGTTTTTT. This encodes CASRPGTGYTGELFF.

The J gene is TRBJ1-5, the V gene TRBV7-9; TRBD1 is a possible D gene (5 bases). Germline-derived CDR1 and CDR2 are SEHNR and FQNEAQ (reference sequence). V lost 0 bases to trimming and J lost 4 bases, with 10 bases between them. The CDR3 length is 15 residues. The CDR3 DNA follows: TGTGCCAGCAGCTTAGCGAAGACAGAGAATCAGCCCCAGCATTTT. Its protein is CASSLAKTENQPQHF.